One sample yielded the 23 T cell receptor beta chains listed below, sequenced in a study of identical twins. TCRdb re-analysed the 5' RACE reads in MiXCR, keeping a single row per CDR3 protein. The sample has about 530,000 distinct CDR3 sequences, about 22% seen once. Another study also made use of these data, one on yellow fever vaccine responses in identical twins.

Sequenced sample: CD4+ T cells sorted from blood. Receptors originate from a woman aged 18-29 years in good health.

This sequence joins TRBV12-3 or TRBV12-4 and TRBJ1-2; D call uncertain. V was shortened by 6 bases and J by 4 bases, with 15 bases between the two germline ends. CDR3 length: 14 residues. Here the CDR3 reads CASSRPDKRYGYTF. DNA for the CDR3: TGTGCCAGCAGCCGACCCGACAAACGCTATGGCTACACCTTC.

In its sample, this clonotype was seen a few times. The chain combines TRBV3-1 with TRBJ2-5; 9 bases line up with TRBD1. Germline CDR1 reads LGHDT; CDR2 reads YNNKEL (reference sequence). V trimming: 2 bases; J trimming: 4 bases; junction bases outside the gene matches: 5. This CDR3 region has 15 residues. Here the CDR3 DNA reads TGTGCCAGCAGCCAACTACAGGGGGCGGGAGAGACCCAGTACTTC. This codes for CASSQLQGAGETQYF.

CDR3 sequence reads: CASSPRRSDNTEAFF. The CDR3 DNA reads as TGTGCCAGCTCACCAAGACGGTCGGACAACACTGAAGCTTTCTTT. The chain uses TRBV18 and TRBJ1-1, with D unresolved. The germline V and J ends were trimmed by 2 bases and 2 bases, with 12 bases remaining between them. The CDR3 is 15 residues long. Germline V gene data show CDR1 as KGHSH and CDR2 as LQKENI.

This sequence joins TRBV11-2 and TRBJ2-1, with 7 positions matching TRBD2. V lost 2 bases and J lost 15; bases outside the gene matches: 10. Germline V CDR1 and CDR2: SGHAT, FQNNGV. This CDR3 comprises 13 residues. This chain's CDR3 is CASSLIAAGALFF. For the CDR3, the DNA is TGTGCCAGCAGCTTAATTGCGGCGGGAGCTCTGTTCTTC.

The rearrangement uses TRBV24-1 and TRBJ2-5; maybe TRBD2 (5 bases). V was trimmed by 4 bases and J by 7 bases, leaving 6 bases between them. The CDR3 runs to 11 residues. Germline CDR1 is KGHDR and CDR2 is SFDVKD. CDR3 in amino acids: CATSDRGTQYF. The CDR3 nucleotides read TGTGCCACCAGTGACCGGGGGACCCAGTACTTC.

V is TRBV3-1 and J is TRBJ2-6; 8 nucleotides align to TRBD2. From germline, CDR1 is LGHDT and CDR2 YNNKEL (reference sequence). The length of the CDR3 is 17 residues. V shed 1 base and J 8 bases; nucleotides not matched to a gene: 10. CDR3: CASSQAAGGGRSNVLTF. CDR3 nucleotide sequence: TGTGCCAGCAGCCAAGCGGCCGGGGGGGGGAGGTCCAACGTCCTGACTTTC.

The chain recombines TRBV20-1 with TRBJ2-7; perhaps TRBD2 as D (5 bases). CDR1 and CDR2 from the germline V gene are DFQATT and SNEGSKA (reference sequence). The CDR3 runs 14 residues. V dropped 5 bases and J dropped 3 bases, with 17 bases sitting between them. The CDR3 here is CSARVGAANYEQYF. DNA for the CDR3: TGCAGTGCTCGGGTAGGAGCGGCTAACTACGAGCAGTACTTC.

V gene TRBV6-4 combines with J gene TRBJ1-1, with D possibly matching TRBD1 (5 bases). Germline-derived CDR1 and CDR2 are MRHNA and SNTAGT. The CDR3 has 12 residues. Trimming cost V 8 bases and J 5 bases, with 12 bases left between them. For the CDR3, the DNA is TGTGCCAGCCGTAGGTGGGGGACTGAAGCTTTCTTT. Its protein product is CASRRWGTEAFF.

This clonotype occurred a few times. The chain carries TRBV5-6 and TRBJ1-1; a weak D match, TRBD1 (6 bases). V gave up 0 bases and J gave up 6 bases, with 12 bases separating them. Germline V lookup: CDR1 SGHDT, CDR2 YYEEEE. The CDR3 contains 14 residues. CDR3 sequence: CASSLVEGGAEAFF. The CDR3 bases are TGTGCCAGCAGCTTGGTGGAGGGGGGCGCTGAAGCTTTCTTT.

CDR3 in DNA: TGTGCCAGCAGCGTAACGCATCCTAACCAAGAGACCCAGTACTTC. Encoded protein: CASSVTHPNQETQYF. The chain joins TRBV9 to TRBJ2-5; D gene uncertain. Trimming cost V 1 base and J 0 bases, with 10 bases left between them. This CDR3 region has 15 residues. Germline assignment: CDR1 SGDLS and CDR2 YYNGEE.

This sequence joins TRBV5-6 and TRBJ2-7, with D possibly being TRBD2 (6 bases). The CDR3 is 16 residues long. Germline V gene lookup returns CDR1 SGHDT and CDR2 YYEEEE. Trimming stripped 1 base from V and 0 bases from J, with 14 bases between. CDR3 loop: CASSLFSGSFSYEQYF. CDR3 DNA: TGTGCCAGCAGCTTGTTCTCCGGGAGCTTCTCCTACGAGCAGTACTTC.

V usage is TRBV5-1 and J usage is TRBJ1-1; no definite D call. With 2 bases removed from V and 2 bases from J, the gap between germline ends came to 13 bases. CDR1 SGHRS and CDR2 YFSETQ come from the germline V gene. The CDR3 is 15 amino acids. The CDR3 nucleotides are TGCGCCAGCAGCTTCGGAGGACCGACTAACACTGAAGCTTTCTTT. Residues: CASSFGGPTNTEAFF.

In nucleotides, the CDR3 is TGTGCCAGCAATGTTCTCGGGACAGCCTACGAGCAGTACGTC. Its translation: CASNVLGTAYEQYV. This rearrangement joins TRBV6-1 to TRBJ2-7; 7 positions match TRBD1. Per germline, CDR1 MNHNS and CDR2 SASEGT. The CDR3 has 14 amino acids. Unmatched junction bases numbered 8, after V lost 7 bases and J lost 2 bases.

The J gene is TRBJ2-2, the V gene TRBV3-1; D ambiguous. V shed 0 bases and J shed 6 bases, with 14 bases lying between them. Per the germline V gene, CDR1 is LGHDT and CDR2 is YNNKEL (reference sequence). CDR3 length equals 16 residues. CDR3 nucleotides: TGTGCCAGCAGCCAAGATACCCCTATGCAACCCGGGGAGCTGTTTTTT. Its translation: CASSQDTPMQPGELFF.

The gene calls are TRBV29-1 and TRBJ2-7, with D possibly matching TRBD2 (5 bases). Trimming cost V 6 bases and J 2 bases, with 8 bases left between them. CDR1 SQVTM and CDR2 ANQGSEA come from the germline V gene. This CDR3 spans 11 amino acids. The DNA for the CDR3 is TGCAGCGTGGGAGAGACCTACGAGCAGTACTTC. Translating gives CSVGETYEQYF.

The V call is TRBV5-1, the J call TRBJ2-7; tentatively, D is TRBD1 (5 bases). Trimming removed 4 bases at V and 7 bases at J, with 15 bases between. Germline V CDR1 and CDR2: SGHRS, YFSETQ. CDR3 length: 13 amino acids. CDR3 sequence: CASSREQGWEQYV. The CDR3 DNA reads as TGCGCCAGCAGCAGAGAGCAGGGCTGGGAGCAGTACGTC.

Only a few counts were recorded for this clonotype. The CDR3 DNA is TGTGCCAGCAGACCTAGAGGGGCCGAGCAGTACTTC. This gives the protein CASRPRGAEQYF. The chain joins TRBV12-3 or TRBV12-4 to TRBJ2-7; perhaps D is TRBD1 or TRBD2 (5 bases each). V lost 6 bases and J lost 6, with 12 bases in between. The CDR3 length is 12 residues.

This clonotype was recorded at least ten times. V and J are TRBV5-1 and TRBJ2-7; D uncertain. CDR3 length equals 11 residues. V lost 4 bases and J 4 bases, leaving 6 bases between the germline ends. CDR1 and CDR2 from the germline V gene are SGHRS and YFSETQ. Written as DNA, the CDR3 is TGCGCCAGCAGCACAGATTACGAGCAGTACTTC. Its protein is CASSTDYEQYF.

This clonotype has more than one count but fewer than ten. This CDR3 is CASSVTPKVSLDTGELFF. As DNA, the CDR3 is TGTGCCAGCAGCGTAACCCCAAAAGTTTCACTGGACACCGGGGAGCTGTTTTTT. This rearrangement joins TRBV9 to TRBJ2-2; D remains ambiguous. Germline CDR1 SGDLS, CDR2 YYNGEE. The CDR3 runs to 18 residues. V lost 1 base to trimming and J lost 3 bases, with 19 bases between them. Based on the CDR3 plus reference TRBV9 and TRBJ2-2, the full variable domain is DSGVTQTPKHLITATGQRVTLRCSPRSGDLSVYWYQQSLDQGLQFLIQYYNGEERAKGNILERFSAQQFPDLHSELNLSSLELGDSALYFCASSVTPKVSLDTGELFFGEGSRLTVL.

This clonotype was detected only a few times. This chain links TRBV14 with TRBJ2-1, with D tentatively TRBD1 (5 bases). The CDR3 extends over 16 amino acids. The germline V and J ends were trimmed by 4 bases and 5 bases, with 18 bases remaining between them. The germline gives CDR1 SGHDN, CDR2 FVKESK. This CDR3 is CASSPARTPQHNEQFF. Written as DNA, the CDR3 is TGTGCCAGCAGCCCCGCTAGGACACCGCAGCACAATGAGCAGTTCTTC.

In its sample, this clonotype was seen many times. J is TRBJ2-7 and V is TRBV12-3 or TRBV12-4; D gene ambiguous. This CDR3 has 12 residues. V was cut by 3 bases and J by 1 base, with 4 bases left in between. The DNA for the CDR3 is TGTGCCAGCAGTTTGAGGTCCTACGAGCAGTACTTC. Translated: CASSLRSYEQYF.

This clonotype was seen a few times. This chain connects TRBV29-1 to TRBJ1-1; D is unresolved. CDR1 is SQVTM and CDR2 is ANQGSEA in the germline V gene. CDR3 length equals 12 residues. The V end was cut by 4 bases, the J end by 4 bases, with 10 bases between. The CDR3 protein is CSVAEWGTEAFF. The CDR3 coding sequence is TGCAGCGTTGCCGAATGGGGCACTGAAGCTTTCTTT.

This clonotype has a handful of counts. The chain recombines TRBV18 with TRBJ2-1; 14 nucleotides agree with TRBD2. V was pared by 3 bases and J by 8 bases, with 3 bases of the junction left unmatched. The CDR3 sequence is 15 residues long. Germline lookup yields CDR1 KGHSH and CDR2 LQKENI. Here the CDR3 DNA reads TGTGCCAGCTCACCGGGACTAGCGGGAGCGGATGAGCAGTTCTTC. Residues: CASSPGLAGADEQFF.